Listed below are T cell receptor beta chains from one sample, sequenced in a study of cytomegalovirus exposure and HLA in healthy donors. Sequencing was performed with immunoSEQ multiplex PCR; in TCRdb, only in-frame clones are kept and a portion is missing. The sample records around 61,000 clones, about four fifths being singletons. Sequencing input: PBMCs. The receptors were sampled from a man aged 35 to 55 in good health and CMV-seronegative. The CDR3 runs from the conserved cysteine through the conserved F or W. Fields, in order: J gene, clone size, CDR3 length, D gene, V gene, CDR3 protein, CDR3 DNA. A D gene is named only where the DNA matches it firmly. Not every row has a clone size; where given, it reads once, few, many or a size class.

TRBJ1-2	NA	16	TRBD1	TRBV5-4	CASRTIFGQESDGYTF	TGTGCCAGCAGGACAATCTTCGGACAGGAGTCCGATGGCTACACCTTC
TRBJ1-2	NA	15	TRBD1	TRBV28	CASSFLRQGARGYTF	TGTGCCAGCAGTTTCTTGAGACAGGGGGCGCGGGGCTACACCTTC
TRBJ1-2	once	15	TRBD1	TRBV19	CASSIIIGGADGYTF	TGTGCCAGTAGTATAATAATAGGGGGCGCGGATGGCTACACCTTC
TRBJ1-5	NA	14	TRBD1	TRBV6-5	CASSRTGGNQPQHF	TGTGCCAGCAGTCGGACAGGGGGTAATCAGCCCCAGCATTTT
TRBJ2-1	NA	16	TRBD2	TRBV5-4	CASSPRTSGFYNEQFF	TGTGCCAGCAGCCCGCGGACTAGCGGATTTTACAATGAGCAGTTCTTC
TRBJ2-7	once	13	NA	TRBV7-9	CASQGTISYEQYF	TGTGCCAGCCAGGGGACAATCTCCTACGAGCAGTACTTC
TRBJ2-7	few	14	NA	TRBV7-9	CASSLVGGSYEQYF	TGTGCCAGCAGCTTAGTAGGGGGTTCCTACGAGCAGTACTTC
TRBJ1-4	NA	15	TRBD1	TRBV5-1	CASSLDGTGAEKLFF	TGCGCCAGCAGCTTGGATGGGACAGGGGCTGAAAAACTGTTTTTT
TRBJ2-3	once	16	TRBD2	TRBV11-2	CASSLLAGGHTDTQYF	TGTGCCAGCAGCTTACTAGCGGGGGGGCATACAGATACGCAGTATTTT
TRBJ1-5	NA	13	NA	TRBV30	CAWSVSSNQPQHF	TGTGCCTGGAGTGTGAGTAGCAATCAGCCCCAGCATTTT
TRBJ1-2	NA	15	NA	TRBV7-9	CASSPDGGANYGYTF	TGTGCCAGCAGCCCGGACGGGGGAGCTAACTATGGCTACACCTTC
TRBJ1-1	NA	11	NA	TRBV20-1	CSARNLEEAFF	TGCAGTGCTAGAAACTTGGAGGAAGCTTTCTTT
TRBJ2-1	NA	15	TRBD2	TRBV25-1	CASLSGGASYNEQFF	TGTGCCAGCCTTAGCGGGGGGGCCTCCTACAATGAGCAGTTCTTC
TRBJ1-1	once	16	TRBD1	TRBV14	CASSPNTGGVNTEAFF	TGTGCCAGCAGCCCTAATACAGGGGGTGTAAACACTGAAGCTTTCTTT
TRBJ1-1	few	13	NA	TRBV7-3	CASSQNTRTEAFF	TGTGCCAGCAGCCAAAACACTAGAACCGAAGCTTTCTTT
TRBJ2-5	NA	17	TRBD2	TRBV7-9	CASSLAEAGALSETQYF	TGTGCCAGCAGCTTAGCTGAAGCGGGGGCTCTTTCAGAGACCCAGTACTTC
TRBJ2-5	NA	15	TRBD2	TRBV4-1	CASSQAGGHGETQYF	TGCGCCAGCAGCCAAGCGGGGGGGCATGGGGAGACCCAGTACTTC
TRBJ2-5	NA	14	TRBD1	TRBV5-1	CASSARTGSETQYF	TGCGCCAGCAGCGCCCGGACAGGGTCCGAGACCCAGTACTTC
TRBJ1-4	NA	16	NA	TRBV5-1	CASSLSWSWSQEKLFF	TGCGCCAGCAGCTTGTCCTGGTCATGGTCCCAGGAAAAACTGTTTTTT
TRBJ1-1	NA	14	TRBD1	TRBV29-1	CSVDGTGGFSEAFF	TGCAGCGTTGACGGGACAGGGGGATTCTCTGAAGCTTTCTTT
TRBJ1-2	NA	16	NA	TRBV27	CASSFSGGVRDYGYTF	TGTGCCAGCAGTTTCTCCGGGGGGGTGAGGGACTATGGCTACACCTTC
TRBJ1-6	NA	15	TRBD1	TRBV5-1	CASSWTGGYNSPLHF	TGCGCCAGCAGCTGGACAGGGGGCTATAATTCACCCCTCCACTTT